This TCR beta chain appears in the sequencing data of a study of early T cells in non-severe SARS-CoV-2 infection. Study background: The chains were unpaired, and the sequenced material was bulk RNA from unsorted whole blood. Findings and caveats of the study: VDJdb matching skewed toward anti-spike CD8 responses, missing private and CD4 specificities.

Unique molecular identifiers (one per individual cDNA molecule) were attached. From the 5' RACE reads, TCRdb called clonotypes with MiXCR, one entry per CDR3 protein. The profile shows around 70,000 distinct CDR3 sequences, roughly 10% of them singletons. This clonotype was seen a few times. Its antigen remains unknown. This CDR3 is built from 12 residues. V dropped 7 bases and J dropped 4; count of bases not matched to a gene: 6. The germline V gene has CDR1 SQVTM and CDR2 ANQGSEA. The genes are TRBV29-1 and TRBJ1-1; 7 positions match TRBD1. Sequencing was carried out using whole blood. The TCR originated in an adult who was a healthcare worker with PCR-confirmed SARS-CoV-2 infection or an uninfected control (not recorded which). The CDR3, as DNA: TGCAGCGGAGACAGGGAGGGCACTGAAGCTTTCTTT. It translates to CSGDREGTEAFF.